Presented here are 18 T cell receptor beta chains from one specimen sequenced in a study of blood T cell repertoires in COVID-19. Sequenced by immunoSEQ multiplex PCR; TCRdb stores in-frame clones only, minus some. The sample lists 150,000 to 250,000 clones; about nine tenths were seen once. Input material: PBMCs or T cells enriched from blood (not recorded which). The receptors here all came from a woman in her twenties or thirties who had recovered from COVID-19.

This clone was picked up one time. The chain recombines TRBV27 with TRBJ2-2, with TRBD1 identical over 11 bases. V was pared by 5 bases and J by 6 bases, with 5 bases of the junction left unmatched. CDR1 is MNHEY, CDR2 SMNVEV, per germline (reference sequence). The CDR3 totals 15 residues. DNA for the CDR3: TGTGCCAGCAGTAGGGGACAGGGGGATCCCGGGGAGCTGTTTTTT. Its translation is CASSRGQGDPGELFF.

The genes are TRBV5-6 and TRBJ1-2; D call uncertain. The CDR3 covers 12 residues. V dropped 0 bases and J dropped 12 bases, with 12 bases sitting between them. Looked up from germline, CDR1 is SGHDT and CDR2 is YYEEEE. This CDR3 reads CASSLVTGWNTF. As DNA, the CDR3 is TGTGCCAGCAGCTTGGTTACGGGATGGAACACCTTC.

V and J are TRBV27 and TRBJ1-6; 7 bases agree with TRBD1. V lost 4 bases and J lost 9; bases outside the gene matches: 6. The CDR3 consists of 14 residues. Germline CDR1 reads MNHEY; CDR2 reads SMNVEV (reference sequence). For the CDR3, the DNA is TGTGCCAGCAGTTCCAGACAGGGAGGTTCACCCCTCCACTTT. Translating gives CASSSRQGGSPLHF.

For the CDR3, the DNA is TGTGCCAGTAGTATCGGCGGGTTCGACAATGAGCAGTTCTTC. Translating gives CASSIGGFDNEQFF. The chain is built from TRBV19 and TRBJ2-1; possibly TRBD2 for D (5 bases). V shed 3 bases and J shed 5 bases, with 11 bases lying between them. Germline V CDR1 and CDR2: LNHDA, SQIVND (reference sequence). The length of the CDR3 is 14 residues.

The rearrangement uses TRBV19 and TRBJ1-5; TRBD1 is a possible D gene (6 bases). Germline V CDR1 and CDR2: LNHDA, SQIVND (reference sequence). Trimming removed 4 bases from V and 6 bases from J, with 13 bases in between. CDR3 length: 14 residues. For the CDR3, the DNA is TGTGCCAGTAGTAAACAGGGTGGATCTCAGCCCCAGCATTTT. Translation: CASSKQGGSQPQHF.

The chain links TRBV19 to TRBJ2-1, with D possibly matching TRBD2 (6 bases). Trimming removed 7 bases from V and 15 bases from J, with 28 bases in between. There are 15 residues in the CDR3. The V gene's germline CDR1 is LNHDA and CDR2 SQIVND (reference sequence). CDR3 in amino acids: CASMDHMVAGIGLFF. The CDR3 nucleotides are TGTGCCAGTATGGATCATATGGTTGCGGGGATAGGGCTGTTCTTC.

The chain has TRBV3-1 (or the pseudogene TRBV3-2) and TRBJ2-5; TRBD2 matches at 11 bases. The ends lost 5 bases at V and 3 bases at J; junction bases unmatched: 2. This CDR3 has 14 amino acids. CDR1 LGHDT and CDR2 YNNKEL come from the germline V gene (reference sequence). CDR3 bases: TGTGCCAGCAGCGTGACTAGCGGGGAAGAGACCCAGTACTTC. Protein: CASSVTSGEETQYF.

This sequence joins TRBV13 and TRBJ1-1; no clear D gene. Germline V CDR1 and CDR2: PRHDT, FYEKMQ (reference sequence). This CDR3 has 13 amino acids. With 3 bases removed from V and 5 bases from J, the gap between germline ends came to 10 bases. CDR3 nucleotide sequence: TGTGCCAGCAGCTTCCGGAGTAATACTGAAGCTTTCTTT. It yields the protein CASSFRSNTEAFF.

This chain joins TRBV10-1 and TRBJ2-3, with 11 bases matching TRBD2. V shed 3 bases and J 0 bases; nucleotides not matched to a gene: 5. The CDR3 consists of 17 residues. CDR1 and CDR2 (germline): WNHNN, SYGVQD (reference sequence). The CDR3 DNA sequence: TGCGCCAGCAGTGATTGGACTAGCGGGCGTAGCACAGATACGCAGTATTTT. It specifies CASSDWTSGRSTDTQYF.

The chain carries TRBV5-8 and TRBJ2-1, with D possibly matching TRBD2 (6 bases). Germline lookup yields CDR1 SGHTS and CDR2 YDEGEE. The CDR3 is 15 residues long. Trimming took 4 bases from V and 7 from J, leaving 18 bases between them. The CDR3 region has the DNA TGTGCCAGCAGCGCGGCGACCAGCGCGGGGAATGAGCAGTTCTTC. Protein sequence: CASSAATSAGNEQFF.

The genes are TRBV19 and TRBJ2-7; the D gene is possibly TRBD2 (6 bases). V was clipped by 5 bases and J by 3 bases, with 14 bases between them. CDR1 and CDR2 (germline): LNHDA, SQIVND (reference sequence). The CDR3 extends over 14 amino acids. For the CDR3, the DNA is TGTGCCAGTAGTGACTGGGGCGGGAACTACGAGCAGTACTTC. Translated: CASSDWGGNYEQYF.

The CDR3 DNA is TGTGCCAGCAGCCCACAACCGGGGGGGTCTAATGAAAAACTGTTTTTT. It is translated as CASSPQPGGSNEKLFF. J is TRBJ1-4 and V is TRBV9, with a tentative D call TRBD1 (5 bases). V was trimmed by 4 bases and J by 3 bases, leaving 16 bases between them. From germline, CDR1 is SGDLS and CDR2 YYNGEE. The CDR3 length is 16 residues.

The chain employs TRBV9 and TRBJ1-4; TRBD1 might be the D (6 bases). V lost 0 bases and J 7 bases, leaving 16 bases between the germline ends. This CDR3 comprises 16 residues. Germline V gene sequence: CDR1 SGDLS, CDR2 YYNGEE. For the CDR3, the DNA is TGTGCCAGCAGCGTAGAGCGGGGGGCGGCTATTGAAAAACTGTTTTTT. Its protein product is CASSVERGAAIEKLFF.

CDR3 DNA sequence: TGTGCCAGTAGTAGAGATTCCGGGACTAGCGACTACAATGAGCAGTTCTTC. This sequence encodes CASSRDSGTSDYNEQFF. The rearrangement uses TRBV19 and TRBJ2-1; TRBD2 matches 10 bases. The ends lost 4 bases at V and 3 bases at J; junction bases unmatched: 9. There are 17 residues in the CDR3. In germline, CDR1 is LNHDA, CDR2 SQIVND (reference sequence).

The chain couples TRBV14 to TRBJ2-2, with TRBD1 matching over 8 bases. In germline, CDR1 is SGHDN, CDR2 FVKESK. Trimming at V came to 4 bases and at J to 3 bases, leaving 13 bases not matched to a gene. This CDR3 has 18 amino acids. The CDR3 nucleotides are TGTGCCAGCAGCCCCCGGGACAGGCGGAACAGGGACACCGGGGAGCTGTTTTTT. This translates into CASSPRDRRNRDTGELFF.

This sequence joins TRBV5-1 and TRBJ1-1; the match to TRBD1 covers 9 bases. V lost 3 bases to trimming and J lost 4 bases; unmatched junction nucleotides: 4. The CDR3 is made up of 14 amino acids. Germline V gives CDR1 SGHRS, CDR2 YFSETQ. CDR3 sequence: CASSSTGGTTEAFF. The CDR3 bases are TGCGCCAGCAGCTCCACAGGGGGCACCACTGAAGCTTTCTTT.

The CDR3 spells CASSRPGLAAGEQFF. CDR3 in DNA: TGTGCCAGCAGTAGACCGGGACTAGCAGCAGGTGAGCAGTTCTTC. The chain employs TRBV25-1 and TRBJ2-1; 9 nucleotides match TRBD2. J was trimmed by 9 bases and V by 5 bases; bases with no gene match: 11. This CDR3 region has 15 residues. The germline gives CDR1 MGHDK, CDR2 SYGVNS.

V gene TRBV6-2 or TRBV6-3 combines with J gene TRBJ2-5; D unclear. The CDR3 runs 14 residues. The germline V and J ends were trimmed by 0 bases and 5 bases, with 10 bases remaining between them. Looked up from germline, CDR1 is MNHEY and CDR2 is SVGEGT. CDR3 nucleotide sequence: TGTGCCAGCAGTTACTCGAGTAAGCCGGAGACCCAGTACTTC. It specifies CASSYSSKPETQYF.